This entry lists 19 T cell receptor beta chains sequenced from one sample in a study of CD8+ T cells in alopecia areata (dated by TCRdb to between 2018 and 2020). In light of the paper, this sample's time point label describes: around 28 days on oral tofacitinib. The treatment or condition label of this sample denotes: oral pan-JAK inhibitor, 5-10 mg twice daily. Libraries were built with the immunoSEQ multiplex PCR assay. RNA was extracted from all samples and reverse transcribed into cDNA as template for TCR sequencing. The immuneACCESS repertoire file appears here via TCRdb, limited to in-frame rearrangements. These files lack a portion of the clones; in checked studies, under half of the deficit traces to unresolved V genes, and the cause of the others is not known. Counted in this sample were over 200,000 clones; 64% of them appeared once. The top ten hold about 4.2% of the sample. The material sequenced was CD4+ T cells sorted from blood, taken at week 4, from a patient treated with tofacitinib. The receptors were sampled from a human donor with alopecia areata.

This chain links TRBV29-1 with TRBJ2-3; D perhaps matches TRBD2 (6 bases). The CDR3 runs 17 residues. The V gene lost 1 base and the J gene lost 3 bases, with 20 bases spanning the gap. CDR1 SQVTM and CDR2 ANQGSEA come from the germline V gene. CDR3 DNA: TGCAGCGTTGAAGGGGGTGTAGGACGGGGAGGTACAGATACGCAGTATTTT. It translates to CSVEGGVGRGGTDTQYF.

This rearrangement joins TRBV6-5 to TRBJ2-1; tentatively, D is TRBD2 (7 bases). Germline loops: CDR1 MNHEY, CDR2 SVGAGI. This CDR3 comprises 13 residues. V shed 6 bases and J shed 9 bases, with 15 bases lying between them. The CDR3, as DNA: TGTGCCAGCAGGGACGAGGGGGGGGTTGAGCAGTTCTTC. Its translation is CASRDEGGVEQFF.

The J gene is TRBJ2-3, the V gene TRBV7-9; D possibly corresponds to TRBD2 (5 bases). The CDR3 is made up of 16 amino acids. V dropped 5 bases and J dropped 1 base, with 16 bases sitting between them. CDR1 SEHNR and CDR2 FQNEAQ come from the germline V gene (reference sequence). CDR3 bases: TGTGCCAGCAGCCGCGAGCGGTTTGAGGGCACAGATACGCAGTATTTT. As protein: CASSRERFEGTDTQYF.

This clone showed up just a few times. V and J are TRBV29-1 and TRBJ1-5; no reliable D call. The germline V gene encodes CDR1 SQVTM and CDR2 ANQGSEA. This CDR3 spans 13 amino acids. V was cut by 2 bases and J by 4 bases, with 9 bases left in between. CDR3 DNA: TGCAGCGTTGAATTCCAGCCAAATCAGCCCCAGCATTTT. This translates into CSVEFQPNQPQHF.

The chain joins TRBV19 to TRBJ2-5; 8 bases agree with TRBD2. Germline lookup yields CDR1 LNHDA and CDR2 SQIVND (reference sequence). The junction had 10 bases not matched to a gene; V was cut back by 8 bases and J by 2 bases. This CDR3 is 15 amino acids long. The CDR3 sequence: CASSLGGGQQETQYF. The CDR3 DNA sequence: TGTGCCAGTTCCTTAGGCGGGGGGCAACAAGAGACCCAGTACTTC.

This clone was seen only a few times. This chain joins TRBV27 and TRBJ2-1; 8 nucleotides agree with TRBD2. Germline V gives CDR1 MNHEY, CDR2 SMNVEV (reference sequence). V was pared by 9 bases and J by 3 bases, with 4 bases of the junction left unmatched. The CDR3 runs to 13 residues. CDR3 in amino acids: CASSGNLYNEQFF. The CDR3 coding sequence is TGTGCCAGTAGCGGGAACCTCTACAATGAGCAGTTCTTC.

The chain carries TRBV6-5 and TRBJ1-2; D remains ambiguous. There are 9 residues in the CDR3. Germline loops: CDR1 MNHEY, CDR2 SVGAGI. The germline V and J ends were trimmed by 5 bases and 6 bases, with 1 base remaining between them. The CDR3 DNA follows: TGTGCCAGCAGTCATGGCTACACCTTC. Protein sequence: CASSHGYTF.

CDR3 region: CASSPVGREKETQYF. In DNA form, the CDR3 reads TGTGCCAGCAGCCCGGTGGGACGGGAAAAAGAGACCCAGTACTTC. V and J are TRBV25-1 and TRBJ2-5; D is perhaps TRBD1 or TRBD2 (5 bases each). The V gene lost 6 bases and the J gene lost 3 bases, with 17 bases spanning the gap. Germline V gene data show CDR1 as MGHDK and CDR2 as SYGVNS. This CDR3 has 15 amino acids.

The chain joins TRBV29-1 to TRBJ2-1, with TRBD2 matching 9 bases. CDR1 and CDR2 (germline): SQVTM, ANQGSEA. J lost 6 bases, V lost 4 bases, and 10 bases had no gene match. The CDR3 sequence is 15 residues long. The CDR3 DNA reads as TGCAGCGTTGTAGTCCGCGGGGGGGCTCGCAATGAGCAGTTCTTC. Its translation is CSVVVRGGARNEQFF.

The chain links TRBV30 to TRBJ2-1, with no clear D. Trimming took off 2 bases at V and 4 bases at J, with 9 bases between the two ends. The CDR3 is made up of 13 amino acids. The germline CDR1 and CDR2 sequences are GTSNPN and SVGIG (reference sequence). For the CDR3, the DNA is TGTGCCTGGAGTCTCGACTGGTACAATGAGCAGTTCTTC. It codes for CAWSLDWYNEQFF. Full variable domain (outside the CDR3, taken from reference TRBV30 and TRBJ2-1): SQTIHQWPATLVQPVGSPLSLECTVEGTSNPNLYWYRQAAGRGLQLLFYSVGIGQISSEVPQNLSASRPQDRQFILSSKKLLLSDSGFYLCAWSLDWYNEQFFGPGTRLTVL.

This chain uses TRBV2 with TRBJ1-3; D gene unclear. This CDR3 is built from 14 residues. Germline V CDR1 and CDR2: SNHLY, FYNNEI. Trimming took off 5 bases at V and 0 bases at J, with 8 bases between the two ends. CDR3 coding DNA: TGTGCCAGCAGTCCCTCAAGCTCTGGAAACACCATATATTTT. Translated: CASSPSSSGNTIYF.

This clone was detected many times. CDR3 in DNA: TGTGCCAGCAGCTTAGGGACAGGCTCGCGGACCCAGTACTTC. It translates to CASSLGTGSRTQYF. The rearrangement links TRBV7-2 to TRBJ2-5, with 7 bases identical to TRBD1. CDR3 length: 14 residues. Germline values: CDR1 SGHTA, CDR2 FQGNSA. Germline trimming cut 1 base from V and 7 bases from J; bases unmatched to any gene: 6. The variable domain in full, with the rest retrieved from reference TRBV7-2 and TRBJ2-5, is GAGVSQSPSNKVTEKGKDVELRCDPISGHTALYWYRQSLGQGLEFLIYFQGNSAPDKSGLPSDRFSAERTGGSVSTLTIQRTQQEDSAVYLCASSLGTGSRTQYFGPGTRLLVL.

The chain couples TRBV7-9 to TRBJ1-4; D might be TRBD1 (5 bases). Germline V gene lookup returns CDR1 SEHNR and CDR2 FQNEAQ (reference sequence). The germline V and J ends were trimmed by 5 bases and 7 bases, with 17 bases remaining between them. The CDR3 has 15 residues. The CDR3 DNA follows: TGTGCCAGCAGCCCGCGGACCGCCCAGGGTGAAAAACTGTTTTTT. It yields the protein CASSPRTAQGEKLFF.

This chain connects TRBV27 to TRBJ2-1, with D possibly TRBD2 on 6 matching bases. From germline, CDR1 is MNHEY and CDR2 SMNVEV (reference sequence). CDR3 length equals 13 residues. The V gene lost 3 bases and the J gene lost 7 bases, with 10 bases spanning the gap. The CDR3 region has the DNA TGTGCCAGCAGTTTCCGGGACTTAAATGAGCAGTTCTTC. It yields the protein CASSFRDLNEQFF.

The genes are TRBV27 and TRBJ2-7; a possible D gene is TRBD2 (7 bases). The CDR3 is 15 amino acids. Per germline, CDR1 MNHEY and CDR2 SMNVEV (reference sequence). V gave up 2 bases and J gave up 0 bases, with 11 bases separating them. For the CDR3, the DNA is TGTGCCAGCAGTTTAAGGGAGGGGGGCTCCTACGAGCAGTACTTC. Protein: CASSLREGGSYEQYF.

This chain links TRBV9 with TRBJ2-5; possibly TRBD1 for D (5 bases). V was clipped by 7 bases and J by 4 bases, with 14 bases between them. This CDR3 comprises 13 residues. CDR1 and CDR2 (germline): SGDLS, YYNGEE. The CDR3 sequence: CASGIRGGETQYF. The DNA of the CDR3 is TGTGCCAGCGGAATTAGGGGTGGAGAGACCCAGTACTTC.

V usage is TRBV29-1 and J usage is TRBJ1-1, with D possibly matching TRBD1 (6 bases). The germline V gene encodes CDR1 SQVTM and CDR2 ANQGSEA. The CDR3 runs 16 residues. The V end was cut by 6 bases, the J end by 0 bases, with 20 bases between. The CDR3 region is CSVRRDTYLMNTEAFF. CDR3 DNA sequence: TGCAGCGTACGACGGGACACCTATCTCATGAACACTGAAGCTTTCTTT.

Only a few counts were recorded for this clone. The chain carries TRBV7-2 and TRBJ2-1; 12 bases agree with TRBD2. Germline trimming cut 2 bases from V and 9 bases from J; bases unmatched to any gene: 8. The CDR3 totals 16 residues. Germline CDR1 SGHTA, CDR2 FQGNSA. The CDR3 protein is CASSLLAGGPSTEQFF. CDR3 DNA: TGTGCCAGCAGCTTACTAGCGGGGGGGCCCTCCACTGAGCAGTTCTTC.

This clone has more than one count but fewer than ten. The V call is TRBV2, the J call TRBJ1-2, with 8 bases identical to TRBD1. The CDR3 extends over 16 amino acids. Germline V gene lookup returns CDR1 SNHLY and CDR2 FYNNEI. The junction had 11 bases not matched to a gene; V was cut back by 6 bases and J by 2 bases. CDR3 residues: CASSLGQGNPNYGYTF. CDR3 sequence (DNA): TGTGCCAGCAGCCTTGGACAGGGTAATCCCAACTATGGCTACACCTTC.